These 7 T cell receptor beta chains originate from one sample sequenced in a study of cytomegalovirus exposure and HLA in healthy donors. In the PCR, 60 Vbeta and 13 Jbeta primers were used. The protocol was immunoSEQ multiplex PCR, while the TCRdb copy is restricted to in-frame clones and leaves out a portion. The data hold about 160,000 clones, with 82% observed a single time. The sample consisted of PBMCs. These receptor sequences come from a girl aged 10 to 17 in good health and CMV-seropositive.

This chain uses TRBV7-8 with TRBJ1-2; 8 bases are a match to TRBD1. Germline V gene lookup returns CDR1 SGHVS and CDR2 FQNEAQ. V shed 1 base, J shed 8 bases, and the junction held 12 bases outside the gene matches. This CDR3 comprises 16 residues. CDR3 bases: TGTGCCAGCAGCTTAGGCCAGGGGGCCGCGTTGGGGGGCTACACCTTC. Amino acid sequence: CASSLGQGAALGGYTF.

The rearrangement joins TRBV7-3 to TRBJ2-3; D call uncertain. CDR1 and CDR2 from the germline V gene are SGHTA and FQGTGA. The CDR3 sequence is 13 residues long. Trimming took 2 bases from V and 1 from J, leaving 4 bases between them. CDR3 protein: CASSLQGTDTQYF. The CDR3 DNA sequence: TGTGCCAGCAGCTTACAGGGCACAGATACGCAGTATTTT.

V and J are TRBV7-9 and TRBJ1-3; D is unclear. CDR1 is SEHNR and CDR2 is FQNEAQ in the germline V gene (reference sequence). The CDR3 totals 15 residues. V lost 1 base to trimming and J lost 4 bases, with 11 bases between them. CDR3 sequence: CASSLVHGEGNTIYF. Written as DNA, the CDR3 is TGTGCCAGCAGCTTAGTACACGGGGAAGGAAACACCATATATTTT.

The genes are TRBV7-8 and TRBJ1-2; D possibly corresponds to TRBD1 (6 bases). The CDR3 contains 18 residues. Germline V gene lookup returns CDR1 SGHVS and CDR2 FQNEAQ. Trimming stripped 5 bases from V and 4 bases from J, with 26 bases between. This chain's CDR3 is CASSRYRVRPPRSYGYTF. In DNA, the CDR3 is TGTGCCAGCAGCCGATACAGGGTGAGACCGCCTCGAAGCTATGGCTACACCTTC. Variable domain in full (rest from reference TRBV7-8 and TRBJ1-2): GAGVSQSPRYKVAKRGQDVALRCDPISGHVSLFWYQQALGQGPEFLTYFQNEAQLDKSGLPSDRFFAERPEGSVSTLKIQRTQQEDSAVYLCASSRYRVRPPRSYGYTFGSGTRLTVV.

The rearrangement uses TRBV5-1 and TRBJ2-5; possibly TRBD1 for D (6 bases). The DNA end lines up better with TRBJ2-7; the J call may be wrong. The CDR3 consists of 14 residues. Germline V gene lookup returns CDR1 SGHRS and CDR2 YFSETQ. Here the CDR3 DNA reads TGCGCCAGCAGCTTACAACAGGGTACCTACGAGCAGTACTTC. Protein: CASSLQQGTYEQYF.

The V call is TRBV27, the J call TRBJ2-2; 9 positions agree with TRBD1. Losses at the gene ends were 7 bases for V and 7 bases for J; bases not matched to a gene: 7. Germline assignment: CDR1 MNHEY and CDR2 SMNVEV (reference sequence). The CDR3 is 14 residues long. CDR3 DNA sequence: TGTGCCAGCAAGTGGGACAGGGATGTCGGGGAGCTGTTTTTT. Translated, it gives CASKWDRDVGELFF.

V and J are TRBV4-1 and TRBJ2-1; no firm D call. Germline-derived CDR1 and CDR2 are MGHRA and YSYEKL. Between the trimmed V and J ends, which lost 2 bases and 2 bases, there was a span of 13 bases. The CDR3 has 16 amino acids. The CDR3 sequence: CASSQPTRSTYNEQFF. The DNA for the CDR3 is TGCGCCAGCAGCCAACCTACGAGGTCCACCTACAATGAGCAGTTCTTC.